One and the same sample provided the 12 T cell receptor beta chains below, sequenced in a study of CD39 and CD103 CD8 tumor-infiltrating T cells (dated by TCRdb to the late 2010s). The receptor library was made with the immunoSEQ multiplex PCR assay. What TCRdb holds here is the immuneACCESS table cut down to in-frame rearrangements. Part of the clones is not present; checked against another copy, under half of the missing clones reflect an unresolved V gene, and the others are unexplained. Across this sample there are under 4,500 clones, with approximately 57% seen only once. Jointly, the top ten make up 25% of the sample. The specimen sequenced was CD39- CD103- CD8+ T cells sorted from the tumor. The sample's cell subset or site label is to be understood as: CD103-CD39- double-negative CD45RA- CD8 T cells. These TCRs come from a human donor with head and neck squamous cell carcinoma.

The table lists this clone with a few counts. V is TRBV29-1 and J is TRBJ2-7; D is perhaps TRBD2 (5 bases). V lost 4 bases and J lost 1, with 14 bases in between. The germline V gene has CDR1 SQVTM and CDR2 ANQGSEA. The CDR3 length is 14 residues. CDR3 coding DNA: TGCAGCGTTGTATCAGCGGAGACATCCTACGAGCAGTACTTC. It specifies CSVVSAETSYEQYF.

This sequence joins TRBV7-6 and TRBJ2-4, with D perhaps matching TRBD2 (6 bases). CDR1 is SGHVS, CDR2 FNYEAQ, per germline. This CDR3 has 15 amino acids. V lost 2 bases, J lost 0 bases, and 8 bases lay in between. The DNA for the CDR3 is TGTGCCAGCAGCTTATTAGCGGCAGCCAAAAACATTCAGTACTTC. Translated: CASSLLAAAKNIQYF.

V gene TRBV4-3 combines with J gene TRBJ2-1; perhaps TRBD2 as D (6 bases). Germline-derived CDR1 and CDR2 are LGHNA and YSLEER. V lost 2 bases and J lost 4, with 18 bases in between. CDR3 length: 17 amino acids. The CDR3 region has the DNA TGCGCCAGCAGCCAATCGAACCCCGGTGGGGGGTACAATGAGCAGTTCTTC. Translating gives CASSQSNPGGGYNEQFF.

The CDR3 reads CASSFKGLIDTQYF. Written as DNA, the CDR3 is TGTGCCAGCAGTTTTAAGGGTTTAATAGATACGCAGTATTTT. V and J are TRBV28 and TRBJ2-3, with D unclear. CDR3 size: 14 residues. Deletions cut 3 bases from V and 5 bases from J, with 12 bases between. Germline values: CDR1 MDHEN, CDR2 SYDVKM.

The chain couples TRBV30 to TRBJ2-7; TRBD1 matches 8 bases. J was trimmed by 5 bases and V by 4 bases; bases with no gene match: 7. CDR3 length equals 13 residues. Per the germline V gene, CDR1 is GTSNPN and CDR2 is SVGIG (reference sequence). In DNA form, the CDR3 reads TGTGCCTGGATGGACAGGGAGAGGGACGAGCAGTACTTC. This codes for CAWMDRERDEQYF.

By its share, this clone is medium-sized (0.01 to 0.1%). The genes are TRBV4-2 and TRBJ1-2, with a weak D call TRBD1 (5 bases). The V gene's germline CDR1 is LGHNA and CDR2 YNFKEQ. V lost 0 bases and J 5 bases, leaving 10 bases between the germline ends. This CDR3 region has 14 residues. Here the CDR3 DNA reads TGTGCCAGCAGCCAAGATGCGACAGTTTATGGCTACACCTTC. This encodes CASSQDATVYGYTF.

In DNA form, the CDR3 reads TGTGCCAGCAGCCGCGGCTCCGACTCGGGAGAGACCCAGTACTTC. It codes for CASSRGSDSGETQYF. The chain couples TRBV28 to TRBJ2-5; no clear D gene. CDR3 length: 15 residues. Germline CDR1 reads MDHEN; CDR2 reads SYDVKM. V dropped 6 bases and J dropped 4 bases, with 18 bases sitting between them.

In its sample, this clone was seen a few times. This chain's CDR3 is CASSLRGRFYEQYF. In DNA, the CDR3 is TGTGCCAGCAGCTTGAGGGGGCGTTTTTACGAGCAGTACTTC. J is TRBJ2-7 and V is TRBV27; 7 bases map to TRBD1. There are 14 residues in the CDR3. Trimming cost V 6 bases and J 4 bases; bases outside gene matches: 9. Germline V gives CDR1 MNHEY, CDR2 SMNVEV (reference sequence).

By sample fraction, this clone is large (0.1 to 1%). The CDR3 region is CASRHPGLLSYNEQFF. The CDR3 nucleotides are TGTGCCAGCAGGCACCCGGGACTTCTCTCCTACAATGAGCAGTTCTTC. The chain is built from TRBV11-2 and TRBJ2-1; D perhaps matches TRBD2 (6 bases). Between the trimmed V and J ends, which lost 6 bases and 0 bases, there was a span of 15 bases. This CDR3 is built from 16 residues. Germline V gives CDR1 SGHAT, CDR2 FQNNGV.

This clone has more than one count but fewer than ten. CDR3 loop: CASSNRGGGNTIYF. In DNA form, the CDR3 reads TGTGCCAGCAGTAACAGGGGAGGTGGAAACACCATATATTTT. V and J are TRBV27 and TRBJ1-3, with 7 bases matching TRBD1. CDR3 length: 14 residues. Germline CDR1 and CDR2: MNHEY and SMNVEV (reference sequence). The J segment lost 3 bases and the V segment lost 5 bases, leaving 4 bases of the junction unmatched.

This chain uses TRBV28 with TRBJ1-2, with TRBD1 matching over 8 bases. The CDR3 runs 14 residues. With V trimmed by 3 bases and J by 2 bases, 2 bases remained unmatched. Germline loops: CDR1 MDHEN, CDR2 SYDVKM. CDR3: CASSFRGRNYGYTF. Written as DNA, the CDR3 is TGTGCCAGCAGTTTCAGGGGGCGCAACTATGGCTACACCTTC.

A few counts support this clone. The chain links TRBV7-9 to TRBJ2-7; no definite D call. The V gene's germline CDR1 is SEHNR and CDR2 FQNEAQ (reference sequence). The CDR3 is 14 residues long. The germline V and J ends were trimmed by 0 bases and 3 bases, with 9 bases remaining between them. In DNA form, the CDR3 reads TGTGCCAGCAGCTTAGCGGTGGGTGGCTACGAGCAGTACTTC. Protein: CASSLAVGGYEQYF.